The next 32 T cell receptor beta chains were all read from a single sample in a study of shared clonotypes between healthy human individuals. Data came from immunoSEQ multiplex PCR; TCRdb stores just in-frame clones and leaves some out. The top ten clones hold 1.5% of a sample with about 980,000 clones, over 75% of them seen once. The source material was memory CD4+ T cells sorted from blood. Subset indicated: CD45RA-negative fraction. These receptors all come from a young man in good health.

Only a few counts were recorded for this clone. V usage is TRBV6-6 and J usage is TRBJ1-2; 8 bases line up with TRBD1. The V gene's germline CDR1 is MNHNY and CDR2 SVGAGI (reference sequence). This CDR3 has 14 amino acids. Germline trimming cut 2 bases from V and 4 bases from J; bases unmatched to any gene: 3. Here the CDR3 reads CASSYQGAGYGYTF. Here the CDR3 DNA reads TGTGCCAGCAGTTACCAGGGGGCCGGCTATGGCTACACCTTC.

In nucleotides, the CDR3 is TGCGCCAGCTGTGAGGGAGGGACTGGGGCCAACGTCCTGACTTTC. This codes for CASCEGGTGANVLTF. The V and J genes are TRBV5-1 and TRBJ2-6, with 7 bases that match TRBD2. The V and J ends lost 7 bases and 2 bases, in that order; junction bases with no gene match: 6. Per the germline V gene, CDR1 is SGHRS and CDR2 is YFSETQ. This CDR3 spans 15 amino acids.

The chain has TRBV14 and TRBJ1-3, with D tentatively TRBD1 (6 bases). The V end lost 1 base, the J end lost 2 bases, and 12 bases lay between the germline ends. The CDR3 is 16 residues long. Germline CDR1 reads SGHDN; CDR2 reads FVKESK. CDR3 sequence reads: CASSQVPGATGNTIYF. The CDR3 nucleotides are TGTGCCAGCAGCCAAGTCCCGGGGGCAACTGGAAACACCATATATTTT.

This clone was seen only a few times. The V call is TRBV18, the J call TRBJ1-1, with TRBD1 identical over 11 bases. CDR1 KGHSH and CDR2 LQKENI come from the germline V gene. This CDR3 is 14 amino acids long. J gave up 5 bases and V 6 bases, and 5 bases lay outside the gene matches. CDR3 region: CASSPDRGLTEAFF. DNA for the CDR3: TGTGCCAGCTCTCCGGACAGGGGGCTTACTGAAGCTTTCTTT.

This chain joins TRBV4-3 and TRBJ1-5, with D unclear. CDR3 length: 13 residues. The V and J ends lost 0 bases and 6 bases respectively, with 6 bases between them. The V gene's germline CDR1 is LGHNA and CDR2 YSLEER. The DNA of the CDR3 is TGCGCCAGCAGCCAAGACGAGCGTCAGCCCCAGCATTTT. This codes for CASSQDERQPQHF.

The chain employs TRBV4-3 and TRBJ2-2; D possibly uses TRBD1 or TRBD2 (6 bases each). Germline CDR1 and CDR2: LGHNA and YSLEER. This CDR3 contains 16 residues. Trimming cost V 1 base and J 3 bases, with 12 bases left between them. CDR3 residues: CASSQAGGGYTGELFF. The CDR3 nucleotides read TGCGCCAGCAGCCAAGCCGGGGGCGGGTACACCGGGGAGCTGTTTTTT.

The chain has TRBV29-1 and TRBJ1-2, with 7 bases that match TRBD1. This CDR3 contains 12 residues. Germline V gives CDR1 SQVTM, CDR2 ANQGSEA. The V gene end was trimmed by 2 bases and the J gene end by 7 bases; junction bases not matched to a gene: 4. The CDR3 here is CSVELRGLGYTF. The CDR3 DNA sequence: TGCAGCGTTGAATTAAGGGGGCTTGGCTACACCTTC.

The chain joins TRBV5-1 to TRBJ2-5, with TRBD2 matching 7 bases. The CDR3 spans 15 residues. Germline V gene sequence: CDR1 SGHRS, CDR2 YFSETQ. With V trimmed by 4 bases and J by 0 bases, 6 bases remained unmatched. The chain's CDR3 is CASSRKGGDQETQYF. For the CDR3, the DNA is TGCGCCAGCAGCCGCAAGGGAGGGGACCAAGAGACCCAGTACTTC.

The V gene is TRBV9, the J gene TRBJ2-3, with unresolved D. CDR1 is SGDLS and CDR2 is YYNGEE in the germline V gene. The CDR3 consists of 15 residues. Trimming removed 0 bases at V and 0 bases at J, with 8 bases between. CDR3 nucleotide sequence: TGTGCCAGCAGCGTAGCTCCCGGAAGCACAGATACGCAGTATTTT. Encoded protein: CASSVAPGSTDTQYF. Complete variable domain (other parts from reference TRBV9 and TRBJ2-3): DSGVTQTPKHLITATGQRVTLRCSPRSGDLSVYWYQQSLDQGLQFLIQYYNGEERAKGNILERFSAQQFPDLHSELNLSSLELGDSALYFCASSVAPGSTDTQYFGPGTRLTVL.

The genes are TRBV2 and TRBJ2-2; 8 bases are shared with TRBD1. The germline gives CDR1 SNHLY, CDR2 FYNNEI. The CDR3 covers 14 residues. With V trimmed by 6 bases and J by 4 bases, 4 bases remained unmatched. For the CDR3, the DNA is TGTGCCAGCAGCTCAGGGGGCGCCACCGGGGAGCTGTTTTTT. Translated, it gives CASSSGGATGELFF.

The V and J genes are TRBV5-4 and TRBJ2-7; weak D call: TRBD2 (6 bases). This CDR3 spans 16 amino acids. Trimming pared 0 bases from V and 5 bases from J, leaving 18 bases between. Germline V gene lookup returns CDR1 SGHNT and CDR2 YYREEE (reference sequence). CDR3 sequence (DNA): TGTGCCAGCAGCTTGGACCGGGACTCCCCGCAGGACGAGCAGTACTTC. Translating gives CASSLDRDSPQDEQYF.

This CDR3 reads CASGSTYEQFF. Here the CDR3 DNA reads TGTGCCAGCGGAAGTACGTATGAGCAGTTCTTC. The chain has TRBV25-1 and TRBJ2-1; D not resolved. This CDR3 comprises 11 residues. V was pared by 8 bases and J by 8 bases, with 10 bases between. In germline, CDR1 is MGHDK, CDR2 SYGVNS.

The gene calls are TRBV7-9 and TRBJ2-7, with 7 positions matching TRBD1. V was clipped by 5 bases and J by 4 bases; unmatched bases: 11. This CDR3 region has 15 residues. Looked up from germline, CDR1 is SEHNR and CDR2 is FQNEAQ (reference sequence). Here the CDR3 reads CASSTRGTATYEQYF. CDR3 coding DNA: TGTGCCAGCAGCACTAGGGGGACAGCGACTTACGAGCAGTACTTC. The full variable domain, completed using reference TRBV7-9 and TRBJ2-7, is DTGVSQNPRHKITKRGQNVTFRCDPISEHNRLYWYRQTLGQGPEFLTYFQNEAQLEKSRLLSDRFSAERPKGSFSTLEIQRTEQGDSAMYLCASSTRGTATYEQYFGPGTRLTVT.

The V gene is TRBV11-2, the J gene TRBJ2-1; D possibly corresponds to TRBD1 (5 bases). The CDR3 spans 14 residues. Trimming left V 1 base short and J 3 bases short, with 7 bases between. Germline-derived CDR1 and CDR2 are SGHAT and FQNNGV. The CDR3 DNA sequence: TGTGCCAGCAGCTTAGGACAGAGCTACAATGAGCAGTTCTTC. Protein sequence: CASSLGQSYNEQFF.

This clone was seen many times. This chain uses TRBV5-1 with TRBJ2-7; the D is unclear. Germline loops: CDR1 SGHRS, CDR2 YFSETQ. The CDR3 consists of 17 residues. The germline V and J ends were trimmed by 4 bases and 0 bases, with 20 bases remaining between them. The CDR3 nucleotides read TGCGCCAGCAGCCCAAATCCGGGTTCTTCGGGCTCCTACGAGCAGTACTTC. This encodes CASSPNPGSSGSYEQYF. The entire variable domain, with the rest obtained from reference TRBV5-1 and TRBJ2-7, is as follows: KAGVTQTPRYLIKTRGQQVTLSCSPISGHRSVSWYQQTPGQGLQFLFEYFSETQRNKGNFPGRFSGRQFSNSRSEMNVSTLELGDSALYLCASSPNPGSSGSYEQYFGPGTRLTVT.

This chain links TRBV19 with TRBJ1-2; weak D call: TRBD1 (6 bases). Germline lookup yields CDR1 LNHDA and CDR2 SQIVND (reference sequence). Trimming shortened V by 6 bases and J by 4 bases, and 18 bases separated the two germline ends. The CDR3 runs 15 residues. Here the CDR3 DNA reads TGTGCCAGTAGGAACCCGCCGGGGGCGAGCTATGGCTACACCTTC. Translation gives CASRNPPGASYGYTF.

As DNA, the CDR3 is TGTGCCGCCCAGCAGAACCAGGGACCCTACGAGCAGTACTTC. Its protein product is CAAQQNQGPYEQYF. The rearrangement joins TRBV6-1 to TRBJ2-7; D may match TRBD1 or TRBD2 (5 bases each). Trimming took 11 bases from V and 2 from J, leaving 19 bases between them. CDR1 and CDR2 from the germline V gene are MNHNS and SASEGT. The CDR3 contains 14 residues.

The chain is built from TRBV5-1 and TRBJ1-5; D ambiguous. The V gene lost 5 bases and the J gene lost 4 bases, with 10 bases spanning the gap. Per germline, CDR1 SGHRS and CDR2 YFSETQ. This CDR3 has 13 amino acids. This chain's CDR3 is CASRVTENQPQHF. The DNA of the CDR3 is TGCGCCAGCAGGGTGACGGAAAATCAGCCCCAGCATTTT.

This sequence joins TRBV2 and TRBJ1-2; D not resolved. V was cut by 2 bases and J by 4 bases, with 5 bases left in between. The CDR3 length is 12 residues. The germline gives CDR1 SNHLY, CDR2 FYNNEI. The CDR3 coding sequence is TGTGCCAGCAGTGAAAGAGTCTATGGCTACACCTTC. It encodes CASSERVYGYTF. The entire variable domain, with the rest obtained from reference TRBV2 and TRBJ1-2, is as follows: EPEVTQTPSHQVTQMGQEVILRCVPISNHLYFYWYRQILGQKVEFLVSFYNNEISEKSEIFDDQFSVERPDGSNFTLKIRSTKLEDSAMYFCASSERVYGYTFGSGTRLTVV.

This clone showed up just a few times. The genes are TRBV4-1 and TRBJ2-7; D is perhaps TRBD2 (5 bases). V lost 2 bases, J lost 4 bases, and 18 bases lay in between. This CDR3 spans 16 amino acids. The V gene's germline CDR1 is MGHRA and CDR2 YSYEKL. CDR3 residues: CASSQNPTGFVYEQYF. The CDR3 bases are TGCGCCAGCAGCCAAAACCCTACGGGGTTCGTTTACGAGCAGTACTTC.

The chain is built from TRBV6-5 and TRBJ1-4; TRBD1 might be the D (6 bases). V dropped 8 bases and J dropped 5 bases, with 15 bases sitting between them. Germline V gene sequence: CDR1 MNHEY, CDR2 SVGAGI. The CDR3 totals 14 residues. CDR3 protein: CASGEGGRNEKLFF. Written as DNA, the CDR3 is TGTGCCAGCGGGGAGGGGGGGAGGAATGAAAAACTGTTTTTT.

The CDR3 coding sequence is TGTGCCTGGAGTCTTAGTGGGCACGAGCAGTACTTC. Amino acid sequence: CAWSLSGHEQYF. V and J are TRBV30 and TRBJ2-7, with no clear D. Germline values: CDR1 GTSNPN, CDR2 SVGIG (reference sequence). CDR3 length: 12 amino acids. Trimming removed 2 bases from V and 5 bases from J, with 10 bases in between.

The rearrangement uses TRBV12-2 and TRBJ1-2. TRBV12-2 is a pseudogene locus. This CDR3 region has 14 residues. The CDR3 DNA follows: TGTGCAAGTCGCTTAGCTGGGGGGGCCCGCGGCTACACCTTC. It encodes CASRLAGGARGYTF.

CDR3 residues: CASSFKYGGTGELFF. CDR3 nucleotides: TGTGCCAGCAGTTTTAAATACGGGGGTACCGGGGAGCTGTTTTTT. The chain links TRBV5-4 to TRBJ2-2, with D perhaps matching TRBD2 (6 bases). The CDR3 is 15 residues long. Germline CDR1 SGHNT, CDR2 YYREEE (reference sequence). Trimming pared 5 bases from V and 5 bases from J, leaving 16 bases between.

To note about this clone: The junction and the germline gene differ at one end; a read error may be behind it. J is TRBJ2-5 and V is TRBV5-6; the match to TRBD1 covers 9 bases. The CDR3 consists of 14 residues. In germline, CDR1 is SGHDT, CDR2 YYEEEE. The CDR3 spells CAGSIQGAEETQYF. In DNA, the CDR3 is TGTGCCGGCAGCATACAGGGGGCGGAAGAGACCCAGTACTTC.

This sequence joins TRBV2 and TRBJ2-3; possible D gene TRBD2, 5 bases. The CDR3 length is 15 residues. Trimming took 6 bases from V and 6 from J, leaving 19 bases between them. CDR1 SNHLY and CDR2 FYNNEI come from the germline V gene. The CDR3 reads CASSAGRAARDTQYF. In nucleotides, the CDR3 is TGTGCCAGCAGCGCCGGCCGAGCGGCTAGGGATACGCAGTATTTT.

The gene calls are TRBV30 and TRBJ2-6; 8 nucleotides align to TRBD2. V shed 1 base and J 2 bases; nucleotides not matched to a gene: 4. This CDR3 is built from 16 residues. The germline V gene encodes CDR1 GTSNPN and CDR2 SVGIG (reference sequence). The CDR3 sequence: CAWSEGSGAGANVLTF. DNA of the CDR3: TGTGCCTGGAGTGAGGGTAGCGGGGCTGGGGCCAACGTCCTGACTTTC.

The V and J genes are TRBV5-1 and TRBJ2-1, with D hard to call. CDR1 SGHRS and CDR2 YFSETQ come from the germline V gene. V shed 0 bases and J shed 1 base, with 5 bases lying between them. CDR3 length: 14 residues. The CDR3 is CASSLGPSYNEQFF. CDR3 DNA: TGCGCCAGCAGCTTGGGACCGTCCTACAATGAGCAGTTCTTC.

The gene calls are TRBV5-1 and TRBJ2-2; D is unclear. Germline CDR1 SGHRS, CDR2 YFSETQ. Trimming stripped 4 bases from V and 0 bases from J, with 7 bases between. The CDR3 runs to 14 residues. The CDR3 region is CASSIVSNTGELFF. As DNA, the CDR3 is TGCGCCAGCAGCATTGTCTCGAACACCGGGGAGCTGTTTTTT.

This clone has a handful of counts. The rearrangement uses TRBV7-9 and TRBJ1-6; unclear D gene. Trimming pared 2 bases from V and 11 bases from J, leaving 10 bases between. Germline V gene data show CDR1 as SEHNR and CDR2 as FQNEAQ (reference sequence). The CDR3 is 13 residues long. The DNA for the CDR3 is TGTGCCAGCAGCTTACAGGCGGGGACACCCCTCCACTTT. It yields the protein CASSLQAGTPLHF.

This clone was seen a handful of times. This CDR3 is CASSPDRGRNQPQHF. The DNA of the CDR3 is TGCGCCAGCAGCCCCGACAGGGGGCGGAATCAGCCCCAGCATTTT. This chain joins TRBV4-3 and TRBJ1-5; TRBD1 agrees at 10 bases. There are 15 residues in the CDR3. Germline assignment: CDR1 LGHNA and CDR2 YSLEER. The V segment lost 4 bases and the J segment 4 bases; nucleotides outside the gene matches: 4.

The chain joins TRBV5-4 to TRBJ1-6; D is unclear. The CDR3 sequence is 15 residues long. Germline values: CDR1 SGHNT, CDR2 YYREEE (reference sequence). V was pared by 7 bases and J by 7 bases, with 18 bases between. CDR3 sequence: CASGGSALGNSPLHF. CDR3 coding DNA: TGTGCCAGCGGAGGGTCTGCCCTGGGGAATTCACCCCTCCACTTT.